This record looks at one T cell receptor beta chain sequence and its context. Its antigen is not known. The V gene lost 0 bases and the J gene lost 2 bases, with 14 bases spanning the gap. The CDR3 totals 16 residues. From germline, CDR1 is SEHNR and CDR2 FQNEAQ (reference sequence). Multiplex PCR with BIOMED2 TRB-A/B primer pools amplified TRB rearrangements. TCRdb ran MiXCR on the multiplex PCR reads and lists one entry per CDR3 protein. The sample holds about 20,000 distinct CDR3 sequences; under 30% are singletons and the top ten take 2.5% to 3.5%. Blood genomic DNA input for TRB amplification was about 220-500 ng. These data come from a study of T and B cells in COVID-19 patients. Study information: Recovered patients mostly had mild to moderate COVID-19 managed as outpatients.

Points from the study as a whole: Patients with COVID-19 reportedly showed strongly skewed T cell receptor beta variable and joining gene usage.

The gene calls are TRBV7-9 and TRBJ2-7; D possibly corresponds to TRBD2 (5 bases). Source material: blood. The receptor comes from a human donor who had recovered from COVID-19. The CDR3 protein is CASSLALDGVPYEQYF. CDR3 bases: TGTGCCAGCAGCTTAGCGCTTGACGGGGTGCCCTACGAGCAGTACTTC. The entire variable domain, with the rest obtained from reference TRBV7-9 and TRBJ2-7, is as follows: DTGVSQNPRHKITKRGQNVTFRCDPISEHNRLYWYRQTLGQGPEFLTYFQNEAQLEKSRLLSDRFSAERPKGSFSTLEIQRTEQGDSAMYLCASSLALDGVPYEQYFGPGTRLTVT.